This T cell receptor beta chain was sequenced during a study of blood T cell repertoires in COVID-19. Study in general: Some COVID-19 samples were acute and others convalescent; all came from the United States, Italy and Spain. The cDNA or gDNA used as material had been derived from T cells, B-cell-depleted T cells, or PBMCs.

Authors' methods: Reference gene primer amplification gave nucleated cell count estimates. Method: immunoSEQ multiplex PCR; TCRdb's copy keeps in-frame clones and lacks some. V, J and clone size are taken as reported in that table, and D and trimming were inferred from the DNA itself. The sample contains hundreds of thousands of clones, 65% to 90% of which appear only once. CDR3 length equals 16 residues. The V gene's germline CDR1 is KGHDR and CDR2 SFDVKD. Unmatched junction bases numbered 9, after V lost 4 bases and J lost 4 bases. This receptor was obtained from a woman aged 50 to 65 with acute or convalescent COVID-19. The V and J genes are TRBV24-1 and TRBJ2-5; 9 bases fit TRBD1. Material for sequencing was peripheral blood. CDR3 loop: CATSDFTGGAVETQYF. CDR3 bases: TGTGCCACCAGTGACTTTACAGGGGGCGCGGTAGAGACCCAGTACTTC.